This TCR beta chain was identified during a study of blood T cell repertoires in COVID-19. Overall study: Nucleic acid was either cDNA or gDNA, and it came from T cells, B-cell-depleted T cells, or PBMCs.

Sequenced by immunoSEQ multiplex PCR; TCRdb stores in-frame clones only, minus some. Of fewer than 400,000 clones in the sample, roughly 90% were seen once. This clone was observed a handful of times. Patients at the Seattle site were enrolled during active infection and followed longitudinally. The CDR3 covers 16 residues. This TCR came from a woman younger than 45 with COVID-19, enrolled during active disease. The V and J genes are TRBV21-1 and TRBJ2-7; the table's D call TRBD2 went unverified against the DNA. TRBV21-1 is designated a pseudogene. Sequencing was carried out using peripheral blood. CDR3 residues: CASSKGTSGGLREQYF. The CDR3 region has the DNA TGTGCCAGCAGCAAAGGAACCAGCGGGGGGCTTCGGGAGCAGTACTTC.